This TCR beta chain was sequenced in a study of OX40 agonist ivuxolimab in advanced cancers. Study-level information: The treatment was a fully human IgG2 OX40 agonist, ivuxolimab. Each patient was given ivuxolimab into a vein every 2 weeks, at 0.01 to 10 mg/kg. Study results and limitations: Researchers did not establish what antigens the expanded peripheral T cells target. Expanded clones were, on average, more numerous among CD8+ T cells than CD4+.

Notes on this clone: The antigen is unknown.

The V end was cut by 4 bases, the J end by 5 bases, with 6 bases between. Germline V gene lookup returns CDR1 SGHVS and CDR2 FQNEAQ. This CDR3 region has 12 residues. Assay: immunoSEQ multiplex PCR; the TCRdb copy retains only in-frame clones and omits some. Among roughly 63,000 clones listed, roughly 86% were seen once. The sample in question was CD4+ or CD8+ T cells sorted from blood, obtained in a trial of the OX40 agonist ivuxolimab. The receptor comes from an adult with an advanced solid tumor such as melanoma, head and neck, liver or kidney cancer. This chain uses TRBV7-8 with TRBJ2-1; D gene ambiguous. The CDR3 spells CASSSADNEQFF. CDR3 coding DNA: TGTGCCAGCAGCTCAGCAGACAATGAGCAGTTCTTC. The complete variable domain, with remaining parts taken from reference TRBV7-8 and TRBJ2-1, reads GAGVSQSPRYKVAKRGQDVALRCDPISGHVSLFWYQQALGQGPEFLTYFQNEAQLDKSGLPSDRFFAERPEGSVSTLKIQRTQQEDSAVYLCASSSADNEQFFGPGTRLTVL.